This TCR beta chain was obtained from a study of OX40 agonist ivuxolimab in advanced cancers. Across the whole study: Males comprised 82.7% of the group, whose mean age was about 61 years (range 23 to 79). Three patients responded partially, comprising one with hepatocellular carcinoma and two with cutaneous melanoma.

Trimming took off 4 bases at V and 3 bases at J, with 12 bases between the two ends. The CDR3 loop spans 14 amino acids. In germline, CDR1 is SGHDN, CDR2 FVKESK. TCRdb's table, derived via immunoSEQ multiplex PCR, lists solely in-frame clones and lacks some. The profile covers about 26,000 clones, with about 80% appearing a single time and 10% to 15% taken by the ten largest. The chain joins TRBV14 to TRBJ2-5; D perhaps matches TRBD1 (6 bases). The TCR originated in an adult with an advanced solid tumor such as melanoma, head and neck, liver or kidney cancer. Sequencing was performed on CD4+ or CD8+ T cells sorted from blood, taken in a trial of the OX40 agonist ivuxolimab. The CDR3 region has the DNA TGTGCCAGCAGCCCCCGGGACACAAAAGAGACCCAGTACTTC. This encodes CASSPRDTKETQYF.